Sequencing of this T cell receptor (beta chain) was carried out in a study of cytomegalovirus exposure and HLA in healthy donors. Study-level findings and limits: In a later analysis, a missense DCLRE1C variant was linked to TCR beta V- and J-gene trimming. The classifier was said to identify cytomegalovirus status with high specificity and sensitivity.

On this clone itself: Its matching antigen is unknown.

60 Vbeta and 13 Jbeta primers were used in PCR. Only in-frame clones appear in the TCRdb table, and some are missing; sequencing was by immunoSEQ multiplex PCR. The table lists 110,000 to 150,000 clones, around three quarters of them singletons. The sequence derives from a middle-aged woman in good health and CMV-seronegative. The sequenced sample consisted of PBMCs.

Written as DNA, the CDR3 is TGTGCCAGCAGCTTCCCCCCGAGACAGGGGTGGTACGAGCAGTACTTC. Amino acids: CASSFPPRQGWYEQYF. The chain carries TRBV5-6 and TRBJ2-7; 8 nucleotides align to TRBD1. There are 16 residues in the CDR3. The V gene's germline CDR1 is SGHDT and CDR2 YYEEEE. V was clipped by 2 bases and J by 4 bases; unmatched bases: 11.